This entry describes one T cell receptor beta chain. The antigen is unknown. Germline V gene data show CDR1 as SGHTA and CDR2 as FQGNSA. Trimming took off 2 bases at V and 0 bases at J, with 4 bases between the two ends. The CDR3 length is 13 residues. This sample was taken from a study of T cell responses to AZD1222 COVID-19 vaccine. Clones were read by immunoSEQ multiplex PCR, and TCRdb kept only the in-frame ones, dropping some. The data hold over 100,000 clones, with roughly 88% observed a single time. Study-level findings and limits: Sampling captured repertoires only after the peak T cell response. Just five or six AZD1222 recipients tested seropositive at baseline. With two AZD1222 doses given, Spike-specific TCR breadth and depth both rose. Females made up more of the donors, who were largely white British, and clonal diversity may have come out too low.

The sample here was peripheral blood, taken on day 0 of AZD1222 vaccination. This chain uses TRBV7-2 with TRBJ1-2; D unclear. This TCR was recovered from an adult in good health. CDR3 region: CASSLTANYGYTF. As DNA, the CDR3 is TGTGCCAGCAGCTTAACAGCTAACTATGGCTACACCTTC.